This T cell receptor beta chain was obtained from a study of blood T cell repertoires in COVID-19 (dated by TCRdb to about 2020). Study-level background: Samples covering the acute and convalescent phases of COVID-19 were provided by collaborators in the United States, Italy and Spain. The prospective study material was composed of cDNA or gDNA derived from T cells, B-cell-depleted T cells, or PBMCs. Subjects who had been exposed to COVID-19, were actively infected with it, or had recovered from it provided the deeply sampled blood TCRbeta repertoires that made up the dataset. A freely available public database, intended as a resource for researchers studying the immune response to SARS-CoV-2, is where the repertoires were released. The samples were drawn from two sources: the first 160 participants of the ongoing ImmuneRACE study, and 1,000 to 1,500 subjects contributed by 6 global collaborators. Sample metadata almost always included a de-identified subject ID, COVID-19 status, age in years and sex. Where available, HLA class I and class II types were taken from metadata supplied by the sample provider and were not determined by assay-based typing. On the study overall, not on this receptor specifically: The quantity of clinical and demographic metadata differed by source and by participant and was supplied without curation.

V and J lose 0 bases and 0 bases, and a span of 20 bases separates them. The CDR3 runs 19 amino acids, cysteine and phenylalanine included. Only the CDR3 part of the read is kept: 57 bases, read in frame from the first base. As encoded in the germline V gene, CDR1 is SGHVS while CDR2 is FNYEAQ. Participants in the prospective study were enrolled through a virtual design, were aged roughly 18 to 100 years, and lived in fewer than 30 United States geographic areas. In the prospective study, cohorts were assigned on the basis of participant-reported clinical history obtained from a screening survey and a study questionnaire. Exposed participants had been in contact with someone with a PCR-confirmed or clinician-diagnosed COVID-19 case within 2 weeks of study entry. Each participant in the prospective study had whole blood, serum and a nasopharyngeal or oropharyngeal swab collected by mobile phlebotomists. Prospective study participants could optionally give additional blood draws and questionnaires over a roughly 2-month period. Before DNA extraction, prospective study blood samples were shipped either frozen or at room temperature.

This clone was observed once. Its antigen is not yet known. No qualities accompany the bases; no much larger clone lies one base away. TCRbeta CDR3 regions were amplified from genomic DNA using the immunoSEQ Assay, a bias-controlled multiplex PCR. On the authors' methods: The number of nucleated cells in each sample was estimated from the amplification of reference gene primers within the assay. Sequence reads were collapsed and filtered to measure the absolute abundance of every unique TCRbeta CDR3 rearrangement. Productive Simpson clonality was computed per sample as the square root of Simpson's diversity index over productive rearrangements. TCRdb retrieved this table from immuneACCESS and kept in-frame rearrangements only. Not all clones are present; in checked studies, unresolved V genes account for under half, and no reason is known for the remainder. The DNA was the basis for D and trimming; V, J and clone size are from that table. This sample lists roughly 320,000 clones; around nine tenths were detected once. The ten top clones hold roughly 3.6% of the sample.

This chain joins TRBV7-6 to TRBJ1-1, with the D segment identity uncertain. This clonotype was sampled from a woman aged 25 to 39 who had been exposed to COVID-19. Sequencing input: PBMCs or T cells enriched from blood (not recorded which). The CDR3 has the sequence CASSLARGGKNPLNTEAFF. The DNA sequence reads TGTGCCAGCAGCTTAGCCCGCGGTGGTAAAAATCCCCTGAACACTGAAGCTTTCTTT.